This T cell receptor (beta chain) was obtained from a study of immune evolution from preneoplasia to lung adenocarcinoma. Study-level background: HLA loss of heterozygosity: roughly 6.6% AIS, roughly 15% MIA, 30% to 35% ADC, none AAH. Broader study findings: Normal lung had the highest top T cell clone frequencies.

Two lung cancer pathologists independently confirmed each histologic diagnosis. After pathologic assessment, macro-dissection selected premalignant or tumor cells for extraction. CDR1 is SEHNR and CDR2 is FQNEAQ in the germline V gene (reference sequence). V was cut by 0 bases and J by 4 bases, with 9 bases left in between. This CDR3 comprises 14 residues. This clone appeared once. Its antigen remains unknown. The assay was immunoSEQ multiplex PCR, and TCRdb's table has in-frame clones only and misses some. The sample consists of fewer than 12,000 clones, roughly four fifths of them appearing once. Material: FFPE minimally invasive lung adenocarcinoma tissue. The TCR originated in a person aged 70 to 85 with lung adenocarcinoma. V is TRBV7-9 and J is TRBJ1-2, with D hard to call. CDR3 protein: CASSLARAGYGYTF. The CDR3 nucleotides read TGTGCCAGCAGCTTAGCACGCGCAGGCTATGGCTACACCTTC.